The 9 T cell receptor beta chains listed next were all sequenced from one sample in a study of cytomegalovirus exposure and HLA in healthy donors. Researchers ran the PCR with 60 Vbeta and 13 Jbeta primers. Here immunoSEQ multiplex PCR was the method, and the copy in TCRdb shows in-frame clones only, minus some. In the table there are around 140,000 clones, approximately 82% of which are singletons. Sequenced sample: PBMCs. Receptor source: a woman aged 60-75 years in good health and CMV-seropositive.

This clone came up a few times. The V and J genes are TRBV6-5 and TRBJ2-5, with a possible D match to TRBD2 (7 bases). The germline V gene has CDR1 MNHEY and CDR2 SVGAGI. V lost 5 bases to trimming and J lost 2 bases, with 15 bases between them. There are 15 residues in the CDR3. Here the CDR3 DNA reads TGTGCCAGCAGTCAAGGGGGGGGATTACAAGAGACCCAGTACTTC. Protein product: CASSQGGGLQETQYF.

V gene TRBV6-5 combines with J gene TRBJ2-4; D remains ambiguous. From germline, CDR1 is MNHEY and CDR2 SVGAGI. The V and J ends lost 4 bases and 1 base respectively, with 8 bases between them. The CDR3 is made up of 14 amino acids. The CDR3 region has the DNA TGTGCCAGCAGTTTCGGGTCGGCCAAAAACATTCAGTACTTC. As protein: CASSFGSAKNIQYF.

The chain has TRBV28 and TRBJ1-1; D remains ambiguous. The CDR3 is made up of 11 amino acids. The ends were cut back, 2 bases at V and 11 bases at J, with 9 bases in the middle. Germline CDR1 reads MDHEN; CDR2 reads SYDVKM. This CDR3 reads CASSLRGKAFF. In DNA, the CDR3 is TGTGCCAGCAGTTTACGAGGGAAGGCTTTCTTT.

V is TRBV7-9 and J is TRBJ2-5; 7 bases agree with TRBD1. This CDR3 contains 13 residues. CDR1 is SEHNR and CDR2 is FQNEAQ in the germline V gene (reference sequence). J lost 4 bases, V lost 5 bases, and 4 bases had no gene match. CDR3 in amino acids: CASSAGQAETQYF. The CDR3, as DNA: TGTGCCAGCAGCGCAGGACAGGCAGAGACCCAGTACTTC.

The gene calls are TRBV2 and TRBJ1-5; D gene uncertain. This CDR3 comprises 14 residues. The V and J ends lost 3 bases and 6 bases respectively, with 12 bases between them. Germline V lookup: CDR1 SNHLY, CDR2 FYNNEI. The CDR3 region has the DNA TGTGCCAGCAGTGACTTGCTTGGCGGTCAGCCCCAGCATTTT. As protein: CASSDLLGGQPQHF.

The rearrangement uses TRBV7-3 and TRBJ2-3; 12 nucleotides agree with TRBD1. CDR1 SGHTA and CDR2 FQGTGA come from the germline V gene. The V gene end was trimmed by 5 bases and the J gene end by 1 base; junction bases not matched to a gene: 10. The CDR3 runs 18 residues. The CDR3 protein is CASSPSGTGGLGTDTQYF. The CDR3 DNA is TGTGCCAGCAGCCCTTCCGGGACAGGGGGCCTAGGCACAGATACGCAGTATTTT.

A single count supports this clone. The rearrangement joins TRBV28 to TRBJ1-1; the match to TRBD1 covers 9 bases. The CDR3 has 16 residues. Germline CDR1 is MDHEN and CDR2 is SYDVKM. The ends lost 3 bases at V and 6 bases at J; junction bases unmatched: 11. CDR3 amino acids: CASSFQEMGQGPEAFF. The CDR3 DNA reads as TGTGCCAGCAGTTTCCAGGAAATGGGACAGGGACCTGAAGCTTTCTTT.

This clone turned up a few times. V usage is TRBV5-1 and J usage is TRBJ2-7; 7 bases match TRBD2. Germline V gene sequence: CDR1 SGHRS, CDR2 YFSETQ. Unmatched junction bases numbered 3, after V lost 3 bases and J lost 6 bases. The CDR3 has 12 amino acids. The CDR3 loop is CASSYSGGEQYF. The CDR3 DNA is TGCGCCAGCAGCTACTCGGGGGGCGAGCAGTACTTC.

This clone was found a few times. V is TRBV7-9 and J is TRBJ1-3, with unresolved D. The CDR3 contains 14 residues. The germline V gene has CDR1 SEHNR and CDR2 FQNEAQ (reference sequence). V lost 1 base to trimming and J lost 2 bases, with 6 bases between them. The CDR3 reads CASSLGTAGNTIYF. CDR3 bases: TGTGCCAGCAGCTTAGGAACAGCTGGAAACACCATATATTTT. Using reference TRBV7-9 and TRBJ1-3 for the parts outside the CDR3, the full variable domain is DTGVSQNPRHKITKRGQNVTFRCDPISEHNRLYWYRQTLGQGPEFLTYFQNEAQLEKSRLLSDRFSAERPKGSFSTLEIQRTEQGDSAMYLCASSLGTAGNTIYFGEGSWLTVV.